The 22 T cell receptor beta chains presented below share a single source sample, sequenced in a study of shared clonotypes between healthy human individuals. This table comes from immunoSEQ multiplex PCR, and its TCRdb copy is limited to in-frame clones, with some not included. The sample yields over a million clones, 95% to 97% seen once. The sample was naive CD4+ T cells sorted from blood. Subset reported: CD45RA+ positively selected. These TCRs come from a man younger than 45 in good health.

The chain recombines TRBV15 with TRBJ2-6, with a weak D call TRBD1 (6 bases). Germline lookup yields CDR1 LNHNV and CDR2 YYDKDF (reference sequence). Trimming shortened V by 1 base and J by 4 bases, and 8 bases separated the two germline ends. The CDR3 covers 15 residues. CDR3 DNA: TGTGCCACCAGCAGAGCAGGGGCCGGGGCCAACGTCCTGACTTTC. Residues: CATSRAGAGANVLTF. The full variable domain, with the rest looked up from reference TRBV15 and TRBJ2-6, is DAMVIQNPRYQVTQFGKPVTLSCSQTLNHNVMYWYQQKSSQAPKLLFHYYDKDFNNEADTPDNFQSRRPNTSFCFLDIRSPGLGDTAMYLCATSRAGAGANVLTFGAGSRLTVL.

This chain uses TRBV11-2 with TRBJ2-3; TRBD2 aligns across 7 bases. The CDR3 covers 15 residues. Unmatched junction bases numbered 4, after V lost 2 bases and J lost 2 bases. The germline V gene has CDR1 SGHAT and CDR2 FQNNGV. CDR3 sequence reads: CASSLQAGPTDTQYF. CDR3 nucleotide sequence: TGTGCCAGCAGCTTACAAGCGGGGCCCACAGATACGCAGTATTTT.

V usage is TRBV6-6 and J usage is TRBJ2-5, with 8 bases fitting TRBD2. Germline lookup yields CDR1 MNHNY and CDR2 SVGAGI (reference sequence). V lost 6 bases and J lost 4; bases outside the gene matches: 10. The CDR3 is made up of 15 amino acids. The CDR3 protein is CASRGRAGAGETQYF. For the CDR3, the DNA is TGTGCCAGCAGAGGGAGAGCGGGAGCGGGAGAGACCCAGTACTTC.

This clone was observed once. The chain recombines TRBV28 with TRBJ2-1; TRBD2 agrees at 7 bases. Germline-derived CDR1 and CDR2 are MDHEN and SYDVKM. J lost 10 bases, V lost 2 bases, and 11 bases had no gene match. The length of the CDR3 is 15 residues. In nucleotides, the CDR3 is TGTGCCAGCAGTTTAGGGTGGAGGACTAGTTCCGAGCAGTTCTTC. Protein product: CASSLGWRTSSEQFF.

The chain recombines TRBV5-1 with TRBJ2-1, with D perhaps TRBD1 (7 bases). The CDR3 length is 20 residues. V was pared by 4 bases and J by 2 bases, with 28 bases between. Germline assignment: CDR1 SGHRS and CDR2 YFSETQ. CDR3 residues: CASSPRDSGGGSPTYNEQFF. CDR3 coding DNA: TGCGCCAGCAGCCCACGGGACAGCGGAGGGGGTAGCCCTACCTACAATGAGCAGTTCTTC.

The V gene is TRBV29-1, the J gene TRBJ1-1; possible D gene TRBD1, 5 bases. CDR1 is SQVTM and CDR2 is ANQGSEA in the germline V gene. The CDR3 covers 14 residues. Trimming took 7 bases from V and 2 from J, leaving 17 bases between them. The CDR3 protein is CSGYDSGGNTEAFF. Here the CDR3 DNA reads TGCAGCGGCTACGACAGCGGGGGAAACACTGAAGCTTTCTTT.

This chain links TRBV27 with TRBJ1-5; D is uncertain. Germline V gene lookup returns CDR1 MNHEY and CDR2 SMNVEV (reference sequence). V gave up 3 bases and J gave up 2 bases, with 8 bases separating them. The CDR3 loop spans 14 amino acids. The CDR3 DNA reads as TGTGCCAGCAGTTTTTACGGAGGCAATCAGCCCCAGCATTTT. Protein product: CASSFYGGNQPQHF.

The V gene is TRBV7-9, the J gene TRBJ1-3; D remains ambiguous. CDR3 size: 18 residues. CDR1 and CDR2 (germline): SEHNR, FQNEAQ (reference sequence). Trimming stripped 3 bases from V and 0 bases from J, with 18 bases between. DNA of the CDR3: TGTGCCAGCAGCTTTCCTCCGAAGACGGCCGACTCTGGAAACACCATATATTTT. Its translation is CASSFPPKTADSGNTIYF. Using reference TRBV7-9 and TRBJ1-3 for the parts outside the CDR3, the full variable domain is DTGVSQNPRHKITKRGQNVTFRCDPISEHNRLYWYRQTLGQGPEFLTYFQNEAQLEKSRLLSDRFSAERPKGSFSTLEIQRTEQGDSAMYLCASSFPPKTADSGNTIYFGEGSWLTVV.

The chain carries TRBV18 and TRBJ2-3; 9 bases are a match to TRBD2. CDR3 size: 15 residues. V lost 8 bases and J lost 5; bases outside the gene matches: 11. Germline V gene lookup returns CDR1 KGHSH and CDR2 LQKENI. The CDR3 bases are TGTGCCAGCCGACGACTAGCGGCAAAGGAAGATACGCAGTATTTT. This codes for CASRRLAAKEDTQYF.

The CDR3 nucleotides read TGTGCCAGCATATTAGCAGGGCAGAACACCGGGGAGCTGTTTTTT. Protein product: CASILAGQNTGELFF. This sequence joins TRBV6-6 and TRBJ2-2; the D gene is possibly TRBD1 (5 bases). The V end was cut by 7 bases, the J end by 1 base, with 13 bases between. The germline CDR1 and CDR2 sequences are MNHNY and SVGAGI (reference sequence). The CDR3 is 15 residues long.

J is TRBJ2-3 and V is TRBV21-1; the DNA was not compared with TRBD1, the D call given in the table. TRBV21-1 is described as a pseudogene. The CDR3 consists of 19 residues. Here the CDR3 reads CASSKKGTDRTRGTDTQYF. DNA for the CDR3: TGTGCCAGCAGCAAAAAAGGGACGGACAGGACGAGAGGGACAGATACGCAGTATTTT.

The chain recombines TRBV9 with TRBJ2-2; D not certain. This CDR3 comprises 14 residues. The V end lost 4 bases, the J end lost 6 bases, and 13 bases lay between the germline ends. The V gene's germline CDR1 is SGDLS and CDR2 YYNGEE. DNA of the CDR3: TGTGCCAGCAGCCCCCTTGGAAACTCCGGGGAGCTGTTTTTT. Encoded protein: CASSPLGNSGELFF.

V is TRBV6-5 and J is TRBJ2-7, with D possibly TRBD1 on 6 matching bases. This CDR3 is built from 15 residues. Germline CDR1 MNHEY, CDR2 SVGAGI. The V and J ends lost 6 bases and 0 bases respectively, with 15 bases between them. CDR3 coding DNA: TGTGCCAGCAGCGACCTGGGACAAAACTCCTACGAGCAGTACTTC. Amino acid sequence: CASSDLGQNSYEQYF.

This rearrangement joins TRBV19 to TRBJ1-2; TRBD1 matches 8 bases. Germline V gene lookup returns CDR1 LNHDA and CDR2 SQIVND (reference sequence). The CDR3 is made up of 13 amino acids. Trimming took 10 bases from V and 1 from J; bases not matched to a gene: 5. CDR3 bases: TGTGCCACCGCAGGACAGGGTAACTATGGCTACACCTTC. Its translation: CATAGQGNYGYTF.

The chain combines TRBV6-5 with TRBJ2-5; possible D gene TRBD1, 6 bases. V was shortened by 4 bases and J by 5 bases, with 11 bases between the two germline ends. This CDR3 region has 13 residues. Germline V gives CDR1 MNHEY, CDR2 SVGAGI. The CDR3 reads CASSLGGSETQYF. In DNA, the CDR3 is TGTGCCAGCAGTTTAGGGGGTTCGGAGACCCAGTACTTC.

The V and J genes are TRBV9 and TRBJ2-1, with 8 bases matching TRBD2. The J segment lost 4 bases and the V segment lost 4 bases, leaving 4 bases of the junction unmatched. Germline CDR1 is SGDLS and CDR2 is YYNGEE. The CDR3 is made up of 14 amino acids. CDR3 residues: CASSLSGAYNEQFF. CDR3 bases: TGTGCCAGCAGCCTTAGCGGGGCATACAATGAGCAGTTCTTC.

J is TRBJ1-4 and V is TRBV2, with D tentatively TRBD1 (5 bases). CDR1 and CDR2 from the germline V gene are SNHLY and FYNNEI. The CDR3 is made up of 15 amino acids. With 6 bases removed from V and 4 bases from J, the gap between germline ends came to 15 bases. The CDR3 bases are TGTGCCAGCAGCGACCCGGGACTGAGTAATGAAAAACTGTTTTTT. It yields the protein CASSDPGLSNEKLFF.

V and J are TRBV18 and TRBJ2-3, with D uncertain. Per germline, CDR1 KGHSH and CDR2 LQKENI. V lost 3 bases and J 0 bases, leaving 7 bases between the germline ends. This CDR3 contains 14 residues. The CDR3 region is CASSPYLSTDTQYF. The DNA of the CDR3 is TGTGCCAGCTCACCTTACCTTAGCACAGATACGCAGTATTTT.

V usage is TRBV10-2 and J usage is TRBJ2-7; TRBD1 matches 7 bases. The ends lost 3 bases at V and 2 bases at J; junction bases unmatched: 4. The CDR3 spans 14 residues. Germline lookup yields CDR1 WSHSY and CDR2 SAAADI. This CDR3 reads CASSDETGTYEQYF. The DNA for the CDR3 is TGCGCCAGCAGTGATGAGACAGGGACCTACGAGCAGTACTTC.

V and J are TRBV5-4 and TRBJ2-7; no clear D. V lost 1 base to trimming and J lost 0 bases, with 8 bases between them. Germline V gene data show CDR1 as SGHNT and CDR2 as YYREEE (reference sequence). The CDR3 totals 14 residues. CDR3 region: CASSLTASSYEQYF. The CDR3 coding sequence is TGTGCCAGCAGCTTGACCGCTAGCTCCTACGAGCAGTACTTC.

The chain combines TRBV14 with TRBJ2-5; the match to TRBD2 covers 10 bases. CDR1 and CDR2 from the germline V gene are SGHDN and FVKESK. The trim removed 2 bases at V and 6 bases at J, leaving 9 bases unmatched. The CDR3 runs 16 residues. The CDR3 bases are TGTGCCAGCAGCCAACCCGGGTCTAGCGGGAGCAAGACCCAGTACTTC. It yields the protein CASSQPGSSGSKTQYF.

This chain connects TRBV6-6 to TRBJ2-2; 7 nucleotides agree with TRBD1. The CDR3 runs 14 residues. V lost 6 bases and J lost 3; bases outside the gene matches: 4. Germline assignment: CDR1 MNHNY and CDR2 SVGAGI (reference sequence). The CDR3 DNA sequence: TGTGCCAGCAGCCCTGGACAGGACACCGGGGAGCTGTTTTTT. Its translation: CASSPGQDTGELFF.